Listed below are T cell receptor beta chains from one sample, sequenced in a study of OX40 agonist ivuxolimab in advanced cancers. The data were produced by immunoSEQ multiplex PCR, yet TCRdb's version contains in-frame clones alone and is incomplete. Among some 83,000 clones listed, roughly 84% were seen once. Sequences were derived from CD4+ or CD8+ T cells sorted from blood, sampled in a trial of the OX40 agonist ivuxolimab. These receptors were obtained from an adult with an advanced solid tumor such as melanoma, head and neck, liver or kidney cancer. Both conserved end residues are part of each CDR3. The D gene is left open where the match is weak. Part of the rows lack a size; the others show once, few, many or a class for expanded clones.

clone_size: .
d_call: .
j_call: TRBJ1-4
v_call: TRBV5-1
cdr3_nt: TGCGCCAGCAGCTTGAAAAGGTCAGGGTACTCCGGAACTAATGAAAAACTGTTTTTT
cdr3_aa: CASSLKRSGYSGTNEKLFF

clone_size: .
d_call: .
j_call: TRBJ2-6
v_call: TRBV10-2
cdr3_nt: TGCGCCAGCAGTGGTACAGGTGCTGGGGCCAACGTCCTGACTTTC
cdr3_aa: CASSGTGAGANVLTF

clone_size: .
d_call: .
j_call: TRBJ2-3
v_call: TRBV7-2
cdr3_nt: TGTGCCAGTTCTCTTATGTCGACTAGCACAGATACGCAGTATTTT
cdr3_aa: CASSLMSTSTDTQYF

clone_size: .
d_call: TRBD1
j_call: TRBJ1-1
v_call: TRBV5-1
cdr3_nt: TGCGCCAGCAGTTCAGGGGGGATGACTGAAGCTTTCTTT
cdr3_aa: CASSSGGMTEAFF

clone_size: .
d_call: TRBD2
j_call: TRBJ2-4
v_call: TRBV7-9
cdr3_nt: TGTGCCAGCAGCCCTAAACGTAGGGCGGGAGACATTCAGTACTTC
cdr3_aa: CASSPKRRAGDIQYF

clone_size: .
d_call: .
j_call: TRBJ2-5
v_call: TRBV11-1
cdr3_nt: TGTGCCAGCAGCTTAAACCCGGGAGCGGGAGAGACCCAGTACTTC
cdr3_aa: CASSLNPGAGETQYF

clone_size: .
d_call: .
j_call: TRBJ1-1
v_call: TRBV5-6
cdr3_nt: TGTGCCAGCAGCTTGGGCAGACTAGAGGCTGAAGCTTTCTTT
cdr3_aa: CASSLGRLEAEAFF

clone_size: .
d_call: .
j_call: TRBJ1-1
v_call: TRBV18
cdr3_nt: TGTGCCAGCTCACACGGGGGGCGGAACACTGAAGCTTTCTTT
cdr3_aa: CASSHGGRNTEAFF

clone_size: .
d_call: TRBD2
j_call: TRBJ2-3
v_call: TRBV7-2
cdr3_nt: TGTGCCAGCAGCTCCACTAGCGGGAGGGCCGATACGCAGTATTTT
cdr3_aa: CASSSTSGRADTQYF

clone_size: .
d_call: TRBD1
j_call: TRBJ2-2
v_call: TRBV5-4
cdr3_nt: TGTGCCAGCAGCTTTAACAGGGGGCAGGACACCGGGGAGCTGTTTTTT
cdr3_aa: CASSFNRGQDTGELFF

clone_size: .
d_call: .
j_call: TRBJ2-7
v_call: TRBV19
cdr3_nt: TGTGCCAGTAGTATTACAGGGAACTACGAGCAGTACTTC
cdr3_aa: CASSITGNYEQYF

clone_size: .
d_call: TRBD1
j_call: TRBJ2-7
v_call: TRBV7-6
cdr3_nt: TGTGCCAGCAGCCCGCGGACAGGGGACTCCTACGAGCAGTACTTC
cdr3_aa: CASSPRTGDSYEQYF

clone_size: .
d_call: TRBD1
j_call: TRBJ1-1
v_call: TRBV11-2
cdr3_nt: TGTGCCAGCAGCTTTGGGACAGGGGGCGGGGAAGCTTTCTTT
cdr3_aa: CASSFGTGGGEAFF

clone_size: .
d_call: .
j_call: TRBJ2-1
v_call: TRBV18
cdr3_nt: TGTGCCAGCTCGACCGGGAGCGGAGCTTACAATGAGCAGTTCTTC
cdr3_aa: CASSTGSGAYNEQFF

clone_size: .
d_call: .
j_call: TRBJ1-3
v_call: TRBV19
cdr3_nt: TGTGCCACTGTCGCCGACGGACGTAGGACCATATATTTT
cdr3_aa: CATVADGRRTIYF

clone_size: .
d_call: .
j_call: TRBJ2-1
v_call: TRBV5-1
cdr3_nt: TGCGCCAGCAGCTTGGCGGGACCGGGCAATGAGCAGTTCTTC
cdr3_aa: CASSLAGPGNEQFF

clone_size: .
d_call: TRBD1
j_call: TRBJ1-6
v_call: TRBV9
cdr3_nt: TGTGCCAGCAGCATGACAGGGTCTAATTCACCCCTCCACTTT
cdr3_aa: CASSMTGSNSPLHF

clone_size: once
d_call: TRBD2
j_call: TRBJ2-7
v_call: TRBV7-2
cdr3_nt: TGTGCCAGCAGCTCTAGCCTCACTAGCGACGAGCAGTACTTC
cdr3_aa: CASSSSLTSDEQYF

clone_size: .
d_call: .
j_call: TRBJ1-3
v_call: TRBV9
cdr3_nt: TGTGCCAGCAGCGTCCCCGGGGCTGGAAACACCATATATTTT
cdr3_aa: CASSVPGAGNTIYF

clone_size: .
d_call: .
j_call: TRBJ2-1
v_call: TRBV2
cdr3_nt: TGTGCCAGCAGTGAATCTTCAGGTGAGCAGTTCTTC
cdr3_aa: CASSESSGEQFF

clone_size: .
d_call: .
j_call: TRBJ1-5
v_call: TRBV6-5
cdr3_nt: TGTGCCAGCAGCCAAGGATATAGCAATCAGCCCCAGCATTTT
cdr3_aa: CASSQGYSNQPQHF

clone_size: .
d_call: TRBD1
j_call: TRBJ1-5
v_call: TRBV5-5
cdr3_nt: TGTGCCAGCAGTTACGGGACAGGGCTGAATCAGCCCCAGCATTTT
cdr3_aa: CASSYGTGLNQPQHF

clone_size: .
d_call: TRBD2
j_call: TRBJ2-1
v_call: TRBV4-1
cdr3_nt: TGCGCCAGCAGCTCCCCCCCTAGCGGGGGGGTTAATGAGCAGTTCTTC
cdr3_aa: CASSSPPSGGVNEQFF

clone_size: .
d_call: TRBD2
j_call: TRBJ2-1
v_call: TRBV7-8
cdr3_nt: TGTGCCAGTTGCCCACTCCACGGGACTAGCGGGAGGGACGAGCAGTTCTTC
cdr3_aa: CASCPLHGTSGRDEQFF

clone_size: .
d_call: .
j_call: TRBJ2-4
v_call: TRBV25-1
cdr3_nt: TGTGCCAGCAGTGGAAACAGGGATGCCGGAGCCAAAAACATTCAGTACTTC
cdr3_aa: CASSGNRDAGAKNIQYF

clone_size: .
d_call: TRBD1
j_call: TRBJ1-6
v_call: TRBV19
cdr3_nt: TGTGCCAGTAGTATTGAGAGGGGGCGCGATTCACCCCTCCACTTT
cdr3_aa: CASSIERGRDSPLHF

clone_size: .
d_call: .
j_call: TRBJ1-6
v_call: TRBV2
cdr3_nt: TGTGCCACGATAAGAGGGGGCTCCTATAATTCACCCCTCCACTTT
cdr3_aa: CATIRGGSYNSPLHF

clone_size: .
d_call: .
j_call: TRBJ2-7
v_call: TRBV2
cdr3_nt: TGTGCCAGCAGTCTACAGGGTTACGAGCAGTACTTC
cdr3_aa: CASSLQGYEQYF

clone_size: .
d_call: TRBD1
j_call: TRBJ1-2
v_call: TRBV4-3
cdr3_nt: TGCGCCAGCAGCCAAGAAAGGACAGGGGGGGGCTACACCTTC
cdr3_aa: CASSQERTGGGYTF

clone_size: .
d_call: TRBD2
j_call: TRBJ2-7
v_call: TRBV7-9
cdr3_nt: TGTGCCAGCAGCTTCACGACGGGACTAGCCGAGCAGTACTTC
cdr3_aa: CASSFTTGLAEQYF

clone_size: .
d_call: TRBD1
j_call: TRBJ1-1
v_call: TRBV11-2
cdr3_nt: TGTGCCAGCAGCGTTAGACAGGGTTGGACTGAAGCTTTCTTT
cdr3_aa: CASSVRQGWTEAFF

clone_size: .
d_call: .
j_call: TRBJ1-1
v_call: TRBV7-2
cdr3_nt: TGTGCCAGCAGCTTATTCCCCCAGAACACTGAAGCTTTCTTT
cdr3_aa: CASSLFPQNTEAFF

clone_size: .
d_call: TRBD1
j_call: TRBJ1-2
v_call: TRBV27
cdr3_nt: TGTGCCAGCAGTGCCCCCGGGACAGGGGGTGGCTACACCTTC
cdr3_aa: CASSAPGTGGGYTF

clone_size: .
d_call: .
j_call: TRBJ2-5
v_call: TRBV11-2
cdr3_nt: TGTGCCAGCAGCTTAGGGGAGCTGGGGGAGACCCAGTACTTC
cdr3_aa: CASSLGELGETQYF